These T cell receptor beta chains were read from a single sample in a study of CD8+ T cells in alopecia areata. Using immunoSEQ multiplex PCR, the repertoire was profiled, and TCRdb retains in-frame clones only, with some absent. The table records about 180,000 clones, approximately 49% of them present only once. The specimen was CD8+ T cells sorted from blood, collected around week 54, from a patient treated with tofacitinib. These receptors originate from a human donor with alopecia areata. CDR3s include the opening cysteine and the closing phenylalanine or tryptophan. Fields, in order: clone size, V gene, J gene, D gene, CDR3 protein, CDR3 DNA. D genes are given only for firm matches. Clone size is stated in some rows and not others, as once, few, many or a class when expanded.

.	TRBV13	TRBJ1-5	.	CASSSGGQPQHF	TGTGCCAGCTCATCAGGCGGTCAGCCCCAGCATTTT
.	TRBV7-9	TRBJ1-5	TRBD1	CASSWTGEEDLQHF	TGTGCCAGCAGCTGGACAGGGGAGGAGGATCTCCAGCATTTT
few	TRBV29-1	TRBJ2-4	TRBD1	CSVEGTGIAKNIQYF	TGCAGCGTTGAGGGGACAGGGATCGCCAAAAACATTCAGTACTTC
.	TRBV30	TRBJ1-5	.	CAWSSGLGDQPQHF	TGTGCCTGGAGTTCGGGGCTCGGGGATCAGCCCCAGCATTTT
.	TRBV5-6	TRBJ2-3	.	CASSWLRATDTQYF	TGTGCCAGCAGCTGGCTAAGGGCCACAGATACGCAGTATTTT
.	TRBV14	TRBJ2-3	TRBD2	CASSQVSWPSGGSQIYTDTQYF	TGTGCCAGCAGCCAAGTATCTTGGCCTAGCGGGGGTTCCCAGATTTACACAGATACGCAGTATTTT
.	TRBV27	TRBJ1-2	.	CASSSAGSYGYTF	TGTGCCAGCAGTTCCGCCGGGAGTTATGGCTACACCTTC
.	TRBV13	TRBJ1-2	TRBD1	CASSSLDRGNRYGYTF	TGTGCCAGCAGCTCCCTCGACAGGGGCAATCGCTATGGCTACACCTTC
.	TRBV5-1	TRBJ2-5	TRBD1	CASSSQGQQKETQYF	TGCGCCAGCAGCTCACAGGGACAGCAGAAAGAGACCCAGTACTTC
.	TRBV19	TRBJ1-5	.	CASQMGNGNQPQHF	TGTGCCAGTCAAATGGGGAATGGCAATCAGCCCCAGCATTTT
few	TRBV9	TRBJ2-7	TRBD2	CASSVGGEGNEQYF	TGTGCCAGCAGCGTAGGCGGGGAGGGGAACGAGCAGTACTTC
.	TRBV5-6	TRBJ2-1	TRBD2	CASSLTSGADEQFF	TGTGCCAGCAGCTTGACTAGCGGGGCGGATGAGCAGTTCTTC
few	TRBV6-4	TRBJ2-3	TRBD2	CASSPGTSGGTDTQYF	TGTGCCAGCAGCCCTGGGACTAGCGGGGGCACAGATACGCAGTATTTT
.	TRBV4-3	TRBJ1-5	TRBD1	CASSQRQGFQPQHF	TGCGCCAGCAGCCAGAGACAGGGTTTCCAGCCCCAGCATTTT
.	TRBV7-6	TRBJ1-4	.	CASSFNRREKLFF	TGTGCCAGCAGCTTTAACCGCCGGGAAAAACTGTTTTTT
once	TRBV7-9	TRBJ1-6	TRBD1	CASSPNRGPYNSPLHF	TGTGCCAGCAGCCCTAACAGGGGACCATATAATTCACCCCTCCACTTT
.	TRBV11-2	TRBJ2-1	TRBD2	CASSIQLAGDYNEQFF	TGTGCCAGCAGCATCCAACTAGCGGGGGACTACAATGAGCAGTTCTTC
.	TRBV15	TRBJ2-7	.	CATSPDGSSYEQYF	TGTGCCACCAGTCCGGACGGGAGCTCCTACGAGCAGTACTTC
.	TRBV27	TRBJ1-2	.	CASSNRDLYGYTF	TGTGCCAGCAGTAACAGGGATCTCTATGGCTACACCTTC
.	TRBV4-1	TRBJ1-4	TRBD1	CASSQEGTGGEKLFF	TGCGCCAGCAGCCAAGAAGGCACAGGGGGAGAAAAACTGTTTTTT
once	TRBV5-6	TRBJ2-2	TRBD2	CASSLPSGVGELFF	TGTGCCAGCAGCTTGCCTAGCGGGGTCGGGGAGCTGTTTTTT
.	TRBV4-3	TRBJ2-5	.	CASSQGAWSEGLQETQYF	TGCGCCAGCAGCCAAGGGGCATGGAGCGAGGGGCTGCAAGAGACCCAGTACTTC
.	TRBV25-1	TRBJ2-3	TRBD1	CASSESDRATDTQYF	TGTGCCAGCAGTGAATCTGACAGGGCGACAGATACGCAGTATTTT
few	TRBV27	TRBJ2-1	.	CASSSGTSSYNEQFF	TGTGCCAGCAGCTCCGGGACAAGCTCCTACAATGAGCAGTTCTTC
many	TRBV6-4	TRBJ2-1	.	CASSVTSYNEQFF	TGTGCCAGCAGTGTGACTAGTTACAATGAGCAGTTCTTC
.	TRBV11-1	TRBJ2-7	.	CASSLAPAGVQDEQYF	TGTGCCAGCAGCTTAGCGCCGGCAGGGGTTCAGGACGAGCAGTACTTC
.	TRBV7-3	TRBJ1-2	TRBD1	CASSLSRGNGYTF	TGTGCCAGCAGCTTATCCAGGGGGAATGGCTACACCTTC
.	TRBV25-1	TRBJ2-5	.	CASSDVGWETQYF	TGTGCCAGCAGTGATGTGGGTTGGGAGACCCAGTACTTC
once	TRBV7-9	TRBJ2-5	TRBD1	CASSSNRGQETQYF	TGTGCCAGCAGCTCGAACAGGGGCCAAGAGACCCAGTACTTC
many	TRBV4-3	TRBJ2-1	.	CASSQDSRETISYNEQFF	TGCGCCAGCAGCCAAGATAGCAGGGAAACTATCTCCTACAATGAGCAGTTCTTC
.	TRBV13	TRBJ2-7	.	CASSLRLEREQYF	TGTGCCAGCAGCTTAAGATTAGAACGGGAGCAGTACTTC
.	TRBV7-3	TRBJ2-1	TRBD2	CASSTGTSGGFYNEQFF	TGTGCCAGCAGCACAGGGACTAGCGGGGGGTTCTACAATGAGCAGTTCTTC
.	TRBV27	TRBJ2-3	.	CASSLFPSRSTDTQYF	TGTGCCAGCAGTTTATTCCCTAGCCGCAGCACAGATACGCAGTATTTT
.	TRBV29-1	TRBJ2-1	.	CSVEGRQIVNNEQFF	TGCAGCGTTGAAGGCCGACAGATTGTAAACAATGAGCAGTTCTTC
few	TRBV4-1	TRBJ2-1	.	CASSPYNEQFF	TGCGCCAGCAGCCCATACAATGAGCAGTTCTTC
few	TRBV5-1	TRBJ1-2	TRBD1	CASSLGTAANYGYTF	TGCGCCAGCAGCCTGGGGACAGCCGCTAACTATGGCTACACCTTC
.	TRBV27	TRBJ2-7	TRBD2	CASSGRAPYEQYF	TGTGCCAGCAGTGGGAGGGCGCCCTACGAGCAGTACTTC
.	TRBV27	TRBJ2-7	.	CASSLSMGDATYEQYF	TGTGCCAGCAGTTTATCGATGGGGGACGCCACCTACGAGCAGTACTTC
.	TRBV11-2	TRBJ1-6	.	CASSTDREINSPLHF	TGTGCCAGCAGCACGGACAGAGAAATCAATTCACCCCTCCACTTT
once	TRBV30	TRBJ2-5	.	CAWSMGRETQYF	TGTGCCTGGAGTATGGGGAGAGAGACCCAGTACTTC
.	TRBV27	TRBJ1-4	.	CASSTLERLEKLFF	TGTGCCAGCAGTACCCTCGAGCGCCTTGAAAAACTGTTTTTT
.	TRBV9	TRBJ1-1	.	CASSVAGVSEAFF	TGTGCCAGCAGCGTAGCGGGGGTCTCTGAAGCTTTCTTT
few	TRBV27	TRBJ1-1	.	CASSLLSRSNTEAFF	TGTGCCAGCAGTTTATTGTCGCGTTCCAACACTGAAGCTTTCTTT
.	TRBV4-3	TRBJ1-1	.	CASSQGAGAANTEAFF	TGCGCCAGCAGCCAAGGAGCGGGGGCGGCGAACACTGAAGCTTTCTTT
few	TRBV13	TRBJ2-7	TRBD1	CASSQGQGSYEQYF	TGTGCCAGCAGCCAGGGACAGGGGTCTTACGAGCAGTACTTC
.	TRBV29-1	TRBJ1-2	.	CSVTTGILSYGYTF	TGCAGCGTTACTACAGGGATCTTATCCTATGGCTACACCTTC